Following are 10 T cell receptor beta chains from one sample sequenced in a study of blood T cell repertoires in COVID-19. The repertoire was sequenced with immunoSEQ multiplex PCR; TCRdb's copy has only in-frame clones and lacks some. The sample yields 200,000 to 250,000 clones, 75% to 90% seen once. Sequenced: PBMCs or T cells enriched from blood (not recorded which). These receptors all stem from a young woman in a cohort exposed to, infected with or recovered from COVID-19 (not recorded which).

The V call is TRBV10-3, the J call TRBJ1-5, with 8 nucleotides matching TRBD1. The germline gives CDR1 ENHRY, CDR2 SYGVKD. CDR3 length equals 13 residues. The V segment lost 8 bases and the J segment 4 bases; nucleotides outside the gene matches: 4. CDR3 bases: TGTGCCATCGCCGGGACAGGTAATCAGCCCCAGCATTTT. Translating gives CAIAGTGNQPQHF.

V gene TRBV19 combines with J gene TRBJ2-1; 8 nucleotides agree with TRBD1. V shed 8 bases and J 4 bases; nucleotides not matched to a gene: 7. The CDR3 runs to 14 residues. Germline CDR1 LNHDA, CDR2 SQIVND (reference sequence). The CDR3 region is CASEQGAGYNEQFF. The DNA of the CDR3 is TGTGCCAGTGAGCAGGGGGCGGGTTACAATGAGCAGTTCTTC.

The chain joins TRBV9 to TRBJ1-1, with 7 bases that match TRBD1. The CDR3 is 15 amino acids. The V gene end was trimmed by 3 bases and the J gene end by 0 bases; junction bases not matched to a gene: 5. The germline V gene encodes CDR1 SGDLS and CDR2 YYNGEE. Here the CDR3 reads CASSGTGSVNTEAFF. The CDR3 nucleotides are TGTGCCAGCAGCGGGACAGGTTCGGTGAACACTGAAGCTTTCTTT.

This chain uses TRBV9 with TRBJ2-7; the match to TRBD2 covers 12 bases. CDR3 length: 18 amino acids. Germline CDR1 SGDLS, CDR2 YYNGEE. Trimming at V came to 5 bases and at J to 1 base, leaving 13 bases not matched to a gene. The CDR3 DNA reads TGTGCCAGCAGGCCAACGACTAGCGGGGGCCGTAGTTCCTACGAGCAGTACTTC. As protein: CASRPTTSGGRSSYEQYF.

This clone is a singleton in its sample. The chain recombines TRBV19 with TRBJ1-1, with TRBD1 matching over 8 bases. The CDR3 loop spans 17 amino acids. V was pared by 4 bases and J by 6 bases, with 16 bases of the junction left unmatched. CDR1 and CDR2 (germline): LNHDA, SQIVND (reference sequence). CDR3 residues: CASSRITGGPSLSEAFF. In DNA form, the CDR3 reads TGTGCCAGTAGTAGAATTACAGGGGGGCCTTCCCTCTCTGAAGCTTTCTTT.

The V gene is TRBV6-5, the J gene TRBJ1-1, with D maybe TRBD1 (5 bases). The CDR3 contains 14 residues. V was pared by 2 bases and J by 1 base, with 8 bases between. CDR1 is MNHEY and CDR2 is SVGAGI in the germline V gene. In DNA form, the CDR3 reads TGTGCCAGCAGTTACGCTACAGGGAACACTGAAGCTTTCTTT. This sequence encodes CASSYATGNTEAFF.

The rearrangement joins TRBV7-9 to TRBJ1-1, with D perhaps TRBD1 (5 bases). Germline values: CDR1 SEHNR, CDR2 FQNEAQ (reference sequence). Trimming took off 1 base at V and 3 bases at J, with 12 bases between the two ends. This CDR3 has 15 residues. The CDR3 sequence: CASSLGGRRDTEAFF. The CDR3 DNA reads TGTGCCAGCAGCTTAGGGGGGAGGAGGGACACTGAAGCTTTCTTT.

The V and J genes are TRBV5-1 and TRBJ2-5, with D perhaps matching TRBD2 (5 bases). The V end was cut by 1 base, the J end by 1 base, with 8 bases between. There are 14 residues in the CDR3. Germline-derived CDR1 and CDR2 are SGHRS and YFSETQ. This CDR3 is CASSLRGFQETQYF. CDR3 DNA: TGCGCCAGCAGCTTGAGAGGGTTCCAAGAGACCCAGTACTTC.

The rearrangement joins TRBV5-6 to TRBJ1-2, with D unresolved. Trimming left V 7 bases short and J 3 bases short, with 10 bases between. From germline, CDR1 is SGHDT and CDR2 YYEEEE. The CDR3 is made up of 12 amino acids. In nucleotides, the CDR3 is TGTGCCAGCCAATTCGGGGACTATGGCTACACCTTC. Protein: CASQFGDYGYTF.

J is TRBJ2-3 and V is TRBV5-1; 10 bases line up with TRBD2. CDR1 is SGHRS and CDR2 is YFSETQ in the germline V gene. The ends lost 6 bases at V and 2 bases at J; junction bases unmatched: 9. CDR3 length equals 16 residues. DNA of the CDR3: TGCGCCAGCACAATTGGACTAGCGGAGACCACAGATACGCAGTATTTT. It specifies CASTIGLAETTDTQYF. The entire variable domain, with the rest obtained from reference TRBV5-1 and TRBJ2-3, is as follows: KAGVTQTPRYLIKTRGQQVTLSCSPISGHRSVSWYQQTPGQGLQFLFEYFSETQRNKGNFPGRFSGRQFSNSRSEMNVSTLELGDSALYLCASTIGLAETTDTQYFGPGTRLTVL.